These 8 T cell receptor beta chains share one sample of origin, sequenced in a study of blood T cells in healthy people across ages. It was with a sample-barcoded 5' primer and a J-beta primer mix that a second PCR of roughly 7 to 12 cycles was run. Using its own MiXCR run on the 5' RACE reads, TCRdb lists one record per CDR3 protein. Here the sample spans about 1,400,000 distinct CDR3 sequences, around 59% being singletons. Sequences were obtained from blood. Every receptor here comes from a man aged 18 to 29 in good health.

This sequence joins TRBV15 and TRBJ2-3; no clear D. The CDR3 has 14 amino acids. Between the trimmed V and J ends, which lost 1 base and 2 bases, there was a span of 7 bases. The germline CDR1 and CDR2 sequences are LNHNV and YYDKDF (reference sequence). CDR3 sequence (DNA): TGTGCCACCAGCAGAGGGGCAGACACAGATACGCAGTATTTT. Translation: CATSRGADTDTQYF.

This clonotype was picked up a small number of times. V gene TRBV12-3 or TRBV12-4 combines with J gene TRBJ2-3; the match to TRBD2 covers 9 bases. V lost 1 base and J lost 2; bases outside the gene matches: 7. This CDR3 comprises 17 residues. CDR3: CASSLEAGGFITDTQYF. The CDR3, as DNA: TGTGCCAGCAGTTTAGAAGCGGGAGGCTTTATCACAGATACGCAGTATTTT.

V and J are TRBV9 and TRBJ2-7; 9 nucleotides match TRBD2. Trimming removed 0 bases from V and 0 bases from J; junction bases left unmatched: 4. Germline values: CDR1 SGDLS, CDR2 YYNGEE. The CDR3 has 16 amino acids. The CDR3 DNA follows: TGTGCCAGCAGCGTAGGACTAGCGGAAAGCTCCTACGAGCAGTACTTC. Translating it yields CASSVGLAESSYEQYF. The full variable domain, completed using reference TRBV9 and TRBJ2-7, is DSGVTQTPKHLITATGQRVTLRCSPRSGDLSVYWYQQSLDQGLQFLIQYYNGEERAKGNILERFSAQQFPDLHSELNLSSLELGDSALYFCASSVGLAESSYEQYFGPGTRLTVT.

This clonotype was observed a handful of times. CDR3 DNA sequence: TGTGCCAGCAGTCCCGGGACTAGCGGTCGAGGTGAGCAGTTCTTC. Residues: CASSPGTSGRGEQFF. This chain joins TRBV27 and TRBJ2-1; 11 positions match TRBD2. The junction had 9 bases not matched to a gene; V was cut back by 5 bases and J by 9 bases. CDR3 length equals 15 residues. CDR1 is MNHEY and CDR2 is SMNVEV in the germline V gene (reference sequence).

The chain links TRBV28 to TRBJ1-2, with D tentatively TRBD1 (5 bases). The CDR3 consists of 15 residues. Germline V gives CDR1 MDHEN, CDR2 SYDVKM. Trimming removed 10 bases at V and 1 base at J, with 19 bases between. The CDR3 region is CATRRGDRDNYGYTF. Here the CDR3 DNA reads TGTGCCACCAGGCGTGGGGACCGAGATAACTATGGCTACACCTTC.

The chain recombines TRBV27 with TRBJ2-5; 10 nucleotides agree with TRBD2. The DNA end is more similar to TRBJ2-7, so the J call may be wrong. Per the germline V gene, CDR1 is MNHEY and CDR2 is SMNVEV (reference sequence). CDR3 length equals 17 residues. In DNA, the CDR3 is TGTGCCAGCAGTTTATTAGGGCTAGCGGGGGCCCCCTACGAGCAGTACTTC. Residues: CASSLLGLAGAPYEQYF.

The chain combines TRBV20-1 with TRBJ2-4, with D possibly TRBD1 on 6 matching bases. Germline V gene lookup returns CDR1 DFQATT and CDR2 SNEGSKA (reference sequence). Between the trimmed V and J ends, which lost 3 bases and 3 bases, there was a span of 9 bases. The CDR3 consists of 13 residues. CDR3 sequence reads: CSASGDNKNIQYF. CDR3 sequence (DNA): TGCAGTGCTAGCGGGGACAACAAAAACATTCAGTACTTC.

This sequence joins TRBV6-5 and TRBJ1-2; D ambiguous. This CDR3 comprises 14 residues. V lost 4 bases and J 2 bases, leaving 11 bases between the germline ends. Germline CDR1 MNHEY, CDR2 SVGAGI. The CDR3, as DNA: TGTGCCAGCAGTTCTTACGACGGGAACTATGGCTACACCTTC. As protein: CASSSYDGNYGYTF.